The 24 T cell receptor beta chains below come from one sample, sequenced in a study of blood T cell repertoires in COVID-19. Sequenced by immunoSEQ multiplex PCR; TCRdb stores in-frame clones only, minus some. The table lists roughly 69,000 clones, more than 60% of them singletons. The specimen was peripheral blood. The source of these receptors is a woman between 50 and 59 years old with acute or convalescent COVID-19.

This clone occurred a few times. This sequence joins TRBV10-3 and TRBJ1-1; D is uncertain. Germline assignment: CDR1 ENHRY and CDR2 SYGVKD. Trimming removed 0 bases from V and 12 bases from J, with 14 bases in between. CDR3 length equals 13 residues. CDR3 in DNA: TGTGCCATCAGTGAGTCTGGTGTCTCCGGGTCTTTCTTT. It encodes CAISESGVSGSFF.

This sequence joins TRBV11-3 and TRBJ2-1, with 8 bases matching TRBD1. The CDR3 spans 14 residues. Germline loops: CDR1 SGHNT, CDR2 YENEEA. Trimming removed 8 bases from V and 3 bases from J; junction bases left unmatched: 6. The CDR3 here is CASSLTGDYNEQFF. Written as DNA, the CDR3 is TGTGCCAGCTCCCTGACAGGGGACTACAATGAGCAGTTCTTC.

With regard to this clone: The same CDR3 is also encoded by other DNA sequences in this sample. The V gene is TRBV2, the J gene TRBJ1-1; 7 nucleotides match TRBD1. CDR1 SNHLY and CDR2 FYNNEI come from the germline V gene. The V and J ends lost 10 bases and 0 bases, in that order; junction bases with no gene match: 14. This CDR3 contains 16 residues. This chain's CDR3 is CAIRGDRASMNTEAFF. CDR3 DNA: TGTGCCATCCGGGGAGACAGGGCTAGCATGAACACTGAAGCTTTCTTT.

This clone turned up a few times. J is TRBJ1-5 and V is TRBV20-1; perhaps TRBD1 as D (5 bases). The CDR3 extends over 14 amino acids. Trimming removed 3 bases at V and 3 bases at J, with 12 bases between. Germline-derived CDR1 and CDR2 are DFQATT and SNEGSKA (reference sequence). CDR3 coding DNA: TGCAGTGCTAGTAGGGGTATTGACAATCAGCCCCAGCATTTT. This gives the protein CSASRGIDNQPQHF.

The CDR3: CASSFYPGTGGGGYTF. CDR3 bases: TGCGCCAGCAGCTTTTACCCCGGGACAGGGGGCGGTGGCTACACCTTC. V and J are TRBV5-1 and TRBJ1-2; 12 bases fit TRBD1. CDR3 length: 16 residues. Germline CDR1 reads SGHRS; CDR2 reads YFSETQ. V lost 2 bases, J lost 7 bases, and 9 bases stayed unmatched. The full variable domain, rest sourced from reference TRBV5-1 and TRBJ1-2, is KAGVTQTPRYLIKTRGQQVTLSCSPISGHRSVSWYQQTPGQGLQFLFEYFSETQRNKGNFPGRFSGRQFSNSRSEMNVSTLELGDSALYLCASSFYPGTGGGGYTFGSGTRLTVV.

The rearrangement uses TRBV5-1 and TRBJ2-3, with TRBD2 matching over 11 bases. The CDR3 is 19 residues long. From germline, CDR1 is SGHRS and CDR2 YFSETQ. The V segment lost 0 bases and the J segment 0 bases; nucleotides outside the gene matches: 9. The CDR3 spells CASSLGGSGRAVSTDTQYF. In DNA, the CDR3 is TGCGCCAGCAGCTTGGGGGGTAGCGGGAGGGCCGTCAGCACAGATACGCAGTATTTT.

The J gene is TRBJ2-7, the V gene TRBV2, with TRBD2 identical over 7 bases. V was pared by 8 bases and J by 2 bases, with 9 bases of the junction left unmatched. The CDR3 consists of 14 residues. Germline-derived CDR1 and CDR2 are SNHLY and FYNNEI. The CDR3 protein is CASLPGGPTYEQYF. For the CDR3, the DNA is TGTGCCAGCCTCCCGGGGGGACCAACCTACGAGCAGTACTTC.

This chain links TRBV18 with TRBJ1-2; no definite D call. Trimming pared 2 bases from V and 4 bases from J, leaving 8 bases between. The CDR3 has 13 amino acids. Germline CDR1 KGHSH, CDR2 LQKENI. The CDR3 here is CASSPGEFYGYTF. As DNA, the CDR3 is TGTGCCAGCTCACCAGGGGAGTTCTATGGCTACACCTTC. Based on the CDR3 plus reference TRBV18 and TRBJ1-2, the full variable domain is NAGVMQNPRHLVRRRGQEARLRCSPMKGHSHVYWYRQLPEEGLKFMVYLQKENIIDESGMPKERFSAEFPKEGPSILRIQQVVRGDSAAYFCASSPGEFYGYTFGSGTRLTVV.

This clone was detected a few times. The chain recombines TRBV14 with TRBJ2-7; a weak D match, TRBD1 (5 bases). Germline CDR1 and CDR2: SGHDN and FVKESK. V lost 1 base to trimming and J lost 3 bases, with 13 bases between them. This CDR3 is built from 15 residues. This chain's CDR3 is CASSQGPAGYYEQYF. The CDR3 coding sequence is TGTGCCAGCAGCCAAGGTCCGGCAGGGTACTACGAGCAGTACTTC. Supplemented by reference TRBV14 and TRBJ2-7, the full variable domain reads EAGVTQFPSHSVIEKGQTVTLRCDPISGHDNLYWYRRVMGKEIKFLLHFVKESKQDESGMPNNRFLAERTGGTYSTLKVQPAELEDSGVYFCASSQGPAGYYEQYFGPGTRLTVT.

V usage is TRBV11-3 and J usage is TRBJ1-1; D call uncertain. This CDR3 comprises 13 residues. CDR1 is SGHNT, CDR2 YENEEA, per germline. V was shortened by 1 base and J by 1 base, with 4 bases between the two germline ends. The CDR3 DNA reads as TGTGCCAGCAGCTTAGCTCCGAACACTGAAGCTTTCTTT. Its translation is CASSLAPNTEAFF.

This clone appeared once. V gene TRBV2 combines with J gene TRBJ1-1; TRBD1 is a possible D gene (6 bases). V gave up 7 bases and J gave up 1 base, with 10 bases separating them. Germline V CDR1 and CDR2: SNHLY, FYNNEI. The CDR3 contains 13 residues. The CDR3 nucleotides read TGTGCCAGCATGAGGGACACGAACACTGAAGCTTTCTTT. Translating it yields CASMRDTNTEAFF. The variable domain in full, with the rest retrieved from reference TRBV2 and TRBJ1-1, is EPEVTQTPSHQVTQMGQEVILRCVPISNHLYFYWYRQILGQKVEFLVSFYNNEISEKSEIFDDQFSVERPDGSNFTLKIRSTKLEDSAMYFCASMRDTNTEAFFGQGTRLTVV.

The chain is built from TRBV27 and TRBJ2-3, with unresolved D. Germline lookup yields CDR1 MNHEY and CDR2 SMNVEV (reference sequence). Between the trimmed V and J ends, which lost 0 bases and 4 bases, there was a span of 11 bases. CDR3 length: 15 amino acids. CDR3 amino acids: CASSLSTRSADTQYF. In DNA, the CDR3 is TGTGCCAGCAGTTTATCGACGAGAAGCGCAGATACGCAGTATTTT.

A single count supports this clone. The CDR3, as DNA: TGTGCCAGCAGTTTCCAGGGAATGGGCACAGATACGCAGTATTTT. It encodes CASSFQGMGTDTQYF. The gene calls are TRBV2 and TRBJ2-3; maybe TRBD1 (5 bases). Germline CDR1 reads SNHLY; CDR2 reads FYNNEI. The CDR3 is 15 residues long. Trimming took 5 bases from V and 1 from J, leaving 13 bases between them.

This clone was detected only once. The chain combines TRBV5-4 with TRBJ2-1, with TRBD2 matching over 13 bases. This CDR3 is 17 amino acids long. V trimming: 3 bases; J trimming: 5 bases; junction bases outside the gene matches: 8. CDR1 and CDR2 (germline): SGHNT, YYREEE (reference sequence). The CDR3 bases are TGTGCCAGCAGCTCGGGACTAGCGGGGCGTACGAACAATGAGCAGTTCTTC. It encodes CASSSGLAGRTNNEQFF.

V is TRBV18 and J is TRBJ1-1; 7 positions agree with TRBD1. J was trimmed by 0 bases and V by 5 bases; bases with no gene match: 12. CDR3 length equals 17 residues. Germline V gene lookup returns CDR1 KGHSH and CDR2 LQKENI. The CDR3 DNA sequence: TGTGCCAGCTCATCTCTCCGGGACAGCCTGATGAACACTGAAGCTTTCTTT. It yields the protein CASSSLRDSLMNTEAFF. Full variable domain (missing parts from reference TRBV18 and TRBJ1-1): NAGVMQNPRHLVRRRGQEARLRCSPMKGHSHVYWYRQLPEEGLKFMVYLQKENIIDESGMPKERFSAEFPKEGPSILRIQQVVRGDSAAYFCASSSLRDSLMNTEAFFGQGTRLTVV.

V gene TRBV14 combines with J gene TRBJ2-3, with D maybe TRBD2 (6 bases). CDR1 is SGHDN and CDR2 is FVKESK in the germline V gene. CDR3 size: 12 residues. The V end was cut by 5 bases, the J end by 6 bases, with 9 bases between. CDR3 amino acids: CASSFRGDTQYF. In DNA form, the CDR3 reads TGTGCCAGCAGCTTCCGGGGGGATACGCAGTATTTT.

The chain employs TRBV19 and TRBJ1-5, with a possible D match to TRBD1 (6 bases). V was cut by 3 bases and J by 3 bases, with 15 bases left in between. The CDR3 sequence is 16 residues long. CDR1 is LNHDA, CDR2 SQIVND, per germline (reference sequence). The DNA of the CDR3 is TGTGCCAGTAGTATTCATTCCGGGACAATCAATCAGCCCCAGCATTTT. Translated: CASSIHSGTINQPQHF.

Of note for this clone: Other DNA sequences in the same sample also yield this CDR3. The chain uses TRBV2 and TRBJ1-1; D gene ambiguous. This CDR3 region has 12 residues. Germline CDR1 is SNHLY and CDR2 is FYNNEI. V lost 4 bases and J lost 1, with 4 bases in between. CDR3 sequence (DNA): TGTGCCAGCAGTGCACAGAACACTGAAGCTTTCTTT. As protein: CASSAQNTEAFF.

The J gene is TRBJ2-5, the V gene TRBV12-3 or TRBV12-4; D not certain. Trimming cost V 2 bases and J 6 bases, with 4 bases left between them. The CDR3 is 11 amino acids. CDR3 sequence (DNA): TGTGCCAGCAGTTTAACAAAGACCCAGTACTTC. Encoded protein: CASSLTKTQYF.

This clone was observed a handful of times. CDR3 protein: CASSPPDTVSNYGYTF. CDR3 bases: TGTGCCAGCTCACCACCGGATACAGTCTCTAACTATGGCTACACCTTC. The chain employs TRBV18 and TRBJ1-2; D is uncertain. The CDR3 runs 16 residues. The ends were cut back, 0 bases at V and 0 bases at J, with 11 bases in the middle. Germline V CDR1 and CDR2: KGHSH, LQKENI.

As DNA, the CDR3 is TGTGCCAGCAGCTTAGAGATGCGGGCTTTCTACACCTTC. Translated: CASSLEMRAFYTF. The rearrangement joins TRBV11-2 to TRBJ1-2; D remains unclear. The CDR3 extends over 13 amino acids. Germline V lookup: CDR1 SGHAT, CDR2 FQNNGV. V was clipped by 0 bases and J by 10 bases, with 12 bases between them.

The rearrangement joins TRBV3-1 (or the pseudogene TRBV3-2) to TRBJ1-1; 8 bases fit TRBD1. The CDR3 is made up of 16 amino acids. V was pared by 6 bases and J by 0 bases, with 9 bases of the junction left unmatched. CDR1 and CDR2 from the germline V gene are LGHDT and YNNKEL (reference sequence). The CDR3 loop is CASRGSGQGLNTEAFF. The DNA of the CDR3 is TGTGCCAGCAGAGGATCAGGACAGGGTTTGAACACTGAAGCTTTCTTT.

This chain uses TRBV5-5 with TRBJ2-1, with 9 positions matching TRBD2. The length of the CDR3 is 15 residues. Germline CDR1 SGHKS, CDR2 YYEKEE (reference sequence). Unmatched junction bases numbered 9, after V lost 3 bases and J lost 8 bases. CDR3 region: CASSSLAGGQYEQFF. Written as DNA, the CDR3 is TGTGCCAGCAGCTCCCTGGCGGGGGGGCAGTATGAGCAGTTCTTC.

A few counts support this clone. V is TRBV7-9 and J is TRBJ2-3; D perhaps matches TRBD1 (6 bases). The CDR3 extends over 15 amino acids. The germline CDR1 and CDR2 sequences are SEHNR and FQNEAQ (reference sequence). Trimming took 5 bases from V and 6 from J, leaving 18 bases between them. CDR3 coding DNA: TGTGCCAGCAGCCGAGGGGACATGATAATGGATACGCAGTATTTT. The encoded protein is CASSRGDMIMDTQYF.